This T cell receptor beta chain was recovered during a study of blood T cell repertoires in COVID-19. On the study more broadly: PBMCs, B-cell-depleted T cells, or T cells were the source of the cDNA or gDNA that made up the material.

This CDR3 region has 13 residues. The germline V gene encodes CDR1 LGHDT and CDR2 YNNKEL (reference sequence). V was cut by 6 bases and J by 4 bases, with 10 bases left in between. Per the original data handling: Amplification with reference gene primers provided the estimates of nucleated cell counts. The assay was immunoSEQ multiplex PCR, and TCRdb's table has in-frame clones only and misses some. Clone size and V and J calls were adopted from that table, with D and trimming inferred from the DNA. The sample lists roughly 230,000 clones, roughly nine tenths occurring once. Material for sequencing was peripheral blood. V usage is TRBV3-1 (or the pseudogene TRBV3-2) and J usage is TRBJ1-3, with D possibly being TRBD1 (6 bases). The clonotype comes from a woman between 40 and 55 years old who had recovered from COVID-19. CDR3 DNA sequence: TGTGCCAGCAGTCCAGGGGTAGGAAACACCATATATTTT. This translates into CASSPGVGNTIYF.